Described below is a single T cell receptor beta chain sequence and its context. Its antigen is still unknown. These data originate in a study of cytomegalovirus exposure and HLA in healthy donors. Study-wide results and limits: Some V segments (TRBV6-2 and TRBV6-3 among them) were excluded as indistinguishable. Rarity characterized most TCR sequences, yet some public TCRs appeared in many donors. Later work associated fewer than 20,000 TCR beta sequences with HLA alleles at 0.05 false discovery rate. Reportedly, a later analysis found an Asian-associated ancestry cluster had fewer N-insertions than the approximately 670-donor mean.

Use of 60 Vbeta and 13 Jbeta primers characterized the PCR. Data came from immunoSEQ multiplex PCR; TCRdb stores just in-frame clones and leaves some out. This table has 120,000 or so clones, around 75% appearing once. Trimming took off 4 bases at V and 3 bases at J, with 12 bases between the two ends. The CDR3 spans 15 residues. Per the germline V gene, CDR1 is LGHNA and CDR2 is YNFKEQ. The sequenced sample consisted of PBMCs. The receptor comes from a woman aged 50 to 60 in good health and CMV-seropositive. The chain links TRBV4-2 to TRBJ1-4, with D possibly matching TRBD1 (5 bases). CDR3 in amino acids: CASSPRAGSNEKLFF. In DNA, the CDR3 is TGTGCCAGCAGCCCCAGGGCAGGATCTAATGAAAAACTGTTTTTT.